The 32 T cell receptor beta chains below were found in one sample sequenced in a study of PD-L1 blockade in urothelial cancer. The repertoire was sequenced with immunoSEQ multiplex PCR; TCRdb's copy has only in-frame clones and lacks some. Here the sample spans about 43,000 clones, 83% being singletons. The time point is: peripheral blood 6 weeks after treatment start. The material sequenced was PBMCs, taken around atezolizumab (anti-PD-L1) treatment. The receptors were sampled from a man aged 55-75 years with urothelial cancer.

The CDR3: CASTRGSGASYEQYF. DNA for the CDR3: TGTGCCAGCACCCGGGGTAGCGGGGCGAGCTACGAGCAGTACTTC. The chain is built from TRBV7-9 and TRBJ2-7; 8 positions match TRBD2. Germline V gives CDR1 SEHNR, CDR2 FQNEAQ (reference sequence). CDR3 length: 15 residues. The trim removed 7 bases at V and 3 bases at J, leaving 11 bases unmatched.

The V gene is TRBV28, the J gene TRBJ1-2; D call uncertain. The germline gives CDR1 MDHEN, CDR2 SYDVKM. The CDR3 spans 14 residues. Trimming shortened V by 8 bases and J by 4 bases, and 17 bases separated the two germline ends. The CDR3 DNA reads as TGTGCCAGCTCGCTTGCGAGGGCGGGCTATGGCTACACCTTC. Its translation is CASSLARAGYGYTF.

CDR3 in amino acids: CAWSPRGRTGTQYF. CDR3 coding DNA: TGTGCCTGGAGTCCACGGGGTAGGACAGGGACCCAGTACTTC. The V call is TRBV30, the J call TRBJ2-5; TRBD1 aligns across 7 bases. Germline CDR1 reads GTSNPN; CDR2 reads SVGIG (reference sequence). The CDR3 is 14 residues long. J was trimmed by 7 bases and V by 2 bases; bases with no gene match: 10.

The chain has TRBV11-2 and TRBJ1-2, with a tentative D call TRBD1 (5 bases). The CDR3 is made up of 15 amino acids. With 4 bases removed from V and 4 bases from J, the gap between germline ends came to 16 bases. Germline lookup yields CDR1 SGHAT and CDR2 FQNNGV. The CDR3 DNA sequence: TGTGCCAGCAGCTCTAGGACCGGGGGGGGCTATGGCTACACCTTC. Translation gives CASSSRTGGGYGYTF. The full variable domain, in which reference TRBV11-2 and TRBJ1-2 provide the parts outside the CDR3, is EAGVAQSPRYKIIEKRQSVAFWCNPISGHATLYWYQQILGQGPKLLIQFQNNGVVDDSQLPKDRFSAERLKGVDSTLKIQPAKLEDSAVYLCASSSRTGGGYGYTFGSGTRLTVV.

V and J are TRBV7-6 and TRBJ1-6; D possibly corresponds to TRBD1 (5 bases). The ends were cut back, 5 bases at V and 10 bases at J, with 15 bases in the middle. Germline-derived CDR1 and CDR2 are SGHVS and FNYEAQ. This CDR3 region has 14 residues. The CDR3 region is CASSRAGVLSPLHF. Written as DNA, the CDR3 is TGTGCCAGCAGCCGTGCGGGGGTTCTCTCACCCCTCCACTTT.

The chain employs TRBV19 and TRBJ2-7; TRBD1 aligns across 10 bases. J was trimmed by 2 bases and V by 5 bases; bases with no gene match: 6. CDR1 and CDR2 (germline): LNHDA, SQIVND (reference sequence). The CDR3 totals 15 residues. DNA of the CDR3: TGTGCCAGTAGTGGGACAGGGGAGGAAGCCTACGAGCAGTACTTC. This translates into CASSGTGEEAYEQYF.

This clone has only a few counts. V is TRBV27 and J is TRBJ1-2; TRBD1 matches at 10 bases. CDR1 is MNHEY and CDR2 is SMNVEV in the germline V gene (reference sequence). The CDR3 has 17 residues. The V and J ends lost 5 bases and 0 bases, in that order; junction bases with no gene match: 9. The CDR3 is CASSTPTGGPANYGYTF. CDR3 in DNA: TGTGCCAGCAGTACACCGACAGGGGGCCCTGCTAACTATGGCTACACCTTC.

V gene TRBV9 combines with J gene TRBJ2-2; no clear D. Germline V gene data show CDR1 as SGDLS and CDR2 as YYNGEE. This CDR3 comprises 14 residues. Trimming took off 3 bases at V and 4 bases at J, with 10 bases between the two ends. The CDR3 DNA reads TGTGCCAGCAGCGCGGTACTCACCACCGGGGAGCTGTTTTTT. As protein: CASSAVLTTGELFF.

The chain is built from TRBV27 and TRBJ2-1; D possibly corresponds to TRBD2 (6 bases). The V end was cut by 2 bases, the J end by 7 bases, with 9 bases between. The CDR3 sequence is 13 residues long. Germline assignment: CDR1 MNHEY and CDR2 SMNVEV (reference sequence). The CDR3 coding sequence is TGTGCCAGCAGTTTAAGCAGCGGGAATGAGCAGTTCTTC. Encoded protein: CASSLSSGNEQFF.

This chain connects TRBV7-2 to TRBJ2-1; D not resolved. The CDR3 is 12 residues long. Germline V gives CDR1 SGHTA, CDR2 FQGNSA. Trimming took 5 bases from V and 15 from J, leaving 17 bases between them. In DNA, the CDR3 is TGTGCCAGCAGCCTTAAAAGTAGAGGCGGGTTCTTC. Protein product: CASSLKSRGGFF.

This rearrangement joins TRBV7-2 to TRBJ1-1; 7 nucleotides align to TRBD1. Germline V gives CDR1 SGHTA, CDR2 FQGNSA. The CDR3 covers 15 residues. J gave up 1 base and V 5 bases, and 7 bases lay outside the gene matches. CDR3 protein: CASSAPYRGNTEAFF. As DNA, the CDR3 is TGTGCCAGCAGCGCGCCATACAGGGGGAACACTGAAGCTTTCTTT.

J is TRBJ2-7 and V is TRBV30, with D perhaps matching TRBD1 (6 bases). V was trimmed by 2 bases and J by 6 bases, leaving 14 bases between them. CDR1 is GTSNPN, CDR2 SVGIG, per germline (reference sequence). The CDR3 has 13 amino acids. Here the CDR3 reads CAWSLGALVEQYF. The CDR3 nucleotides read TGTGCCTGGAGTTTGGGGGCCCTCGTCGAGCAGTACTTC. The full variable domain, completed using reference TRBV30 and TRBJ2-7, is SQTIHQWPATLVQPVGSPLSLECTVEGTSNPNLYWYRQAAGRGLQLLFYSVGIGQISSEVPQNLSASRPQDRQFILSSKKLLLSDSGFYLCAWSLGALVEQYFGPGTRLTVT.

The table lists this clone with a few counts. The V call is TRBV2, the J call TRBJ1-1; D not resolved. The germline V and J ends were trimmed by 6 bases and 1 base, with 9 bases remaining between them. CDR1 and CDR2 (germline): SNHLY, FYNNEI. This CDR3 spans 13 amino acids. CDR3 region: CASRTTANTEAFF. The CDR3 bases are TGTGCCAGCAGAACCACAGCGAACACTGAAGCTTTCTTT.

In nucleotides, the CDR3 is TGTGCCAGCAGCTTAGTACGGGACAGGAATAACTATGGCTACACCTTC. It translates to CASSLVRDRNNYGYTF. The chain employs TRBV11-2 and TRBJ1-2; 8 bases align to TRBD1. Trimming removed 1 base from V and 1 base from J; junction bases left unmatched: 5. CDR1 is SGHAT and CDR2 is FQNNGV in the germline V gene. The CDR3 has 16 amino acids.

By proportion, this clone is medium-sized. The chain recombines TRBV2 with TRBJ2-7; D might be TRBD2 (5 bases). Germline values: CDR1 SNHLY, CDR2 FYNNEI. V dropped 2 bases and J dropped 11 bases, with 10 bases sitting between them. The CDR3 totals 11 residues. CDR3 in amino acids: CASSETGSEYF. In nucleotides, the CDR3 is TGTGCCAGCAGTGAAACGGGGAGTGAGTACTTC.

The chain carries TRBV2 and TRBJ1-5; TRBD1 agrees at 8 bases. Trimming cost V 6 bases and J 4 bases; bases outside gene matches: 5. This CDR3 contains 14 residues. CDR1 SNHLY and CDR2 FYNNEI come from the germline V gene. CDR3: CASRQGDWNQPQHF. The CDR3 DNA reads as TGTGCCAGCAGACAGGGGGATTGGAATCAGCCCCAGCATTTT.

This clone was counted only a few times. The chain joins TRBV5-1 to TRBJ1-1, with 7 bases matching TRBD1. Trimming removed 4 bases from V and 5 bases from J; junction bases left unmatched: 8. This CDR3 contains 14 residues. CDR1 SGHRS and CDR2 YFSETQ come from the germline V gene. The CDR3 DNA is TGCGCCAGCAGCACCGACAGGGTTGGGACTGAAGCTTTCTTT. Encoded protein: CASSTDRVGTEAFF.

The sample holds one count of this clone. The junction and the germline gene differ at one end; a read error may be behind it. The chain couples TRBV5-4 to TRBJ2-3, with D possibly being TRBD2 (6 bases). Germline CDR1 SGHNT, CDR2 YYREEE (reference sequence). CDR3 length equals 14 residues. CDR3 nucleotides: TGTGCCAGCAGGTTGGGCGGGGTGCGCGATACGCAGTATTTT. This encodes CASRLGGVRDTQYF.

The rearrangement uses TRBV6-5 and TRBJ2-3, with a possible D match to TRBD2 (6 bases). Germline assignment: CDR1 MNHEY and CDR2 SVGAGI. Trimming took off 5 bases at V and 3 bases at J, with 15 bases between the two ends. The CDR3 spans 15 residues. DNA of the CDR3: TGTGCCAGCAGTAGGAACAGGAGGGAGACAGATACGCAGTATTTT. It yields the protein CASSRNRRETDTQYF.

The rearrangement joins TRBV27 to TRBJ2-3; the match to TRBD2 covers 7 bases. V was pared by 6 bases and J by 2 bases, with 8 bases of the junction left unmatched. CDR1 is MNHEY and CDR2 is SMNVEV in the germline V gene (reference sequence). CDR3 length: 15 amino acids. CDR3 DNA sequence: TGTGCCAGCAGGACAAGCGGGGCGTTCACAGATACGCAGTATTTT. Its protein product is CASRTSGAFTDTQYF.

This clone has a single count. V is TRBV4-2 and J is TRBJ2-2; 7 positions agree with TRBD2. V was pared by 0 bases and J by 6 bases, with 7 bases of the junction left unmatched. There are 16 residues in the CDR3. Germline V gene data show CDR1 as LGHNA and CDR2 as YNFKEQ. CDR3 nucleotide sequence: TGTGCCAGCAGCCAAGATGCAGGACTAGACTCCGGGGAGCTGTTTTTT. Residues: CASSQDAGLDSGELFF.

The CDR3 DNA follows: TGTGCCAGCAGTTTACAGGGGGAGAATTACTATGGCTACACCTTC. Encoded protein: CASSLQGENYYGYTF. V and J are TRBV27 and TRBJ1-2, with TRBD1 matching 7 bases. Germline CDR1 and CDR2: MNHEY and SMNVEV (reference sequence). The CDR3 sequence is 15 residues long. V shed 2 bases and J 3 bases; nucleotides not matched to a gene: 6.

The J gene is TRBJ1-6, the V gene TRBV19; a possible D gene is TRBD1 (6 bases). Per the germline V gene, CDR1 is LNHDA and CDR2 is SQIVND (reference sequence). V dropped 1 base and J dropped 7 bases, with 11 bases sitting between them. The CDR3 is made up of 15 amino acids. CDR3 in amino acids: CASSIVSDRNSPLHF. CDR3 DNA: TGTGCCAGTAGTATAGTGTCAGACAGGAATTCACCCCTCCACTTT.

The V call is TRBV28, the J call TRBJ2-1, with a tentative D call TRBD2 (6 bases). The CDR3 spans 13 residues. Germline assignment: CDR1 MDHEN and CDR2 SYDVKM. Trimming cost V 2 bases and J 6 bases, with 8 bases left between them. The CDR3 sequence: CASSLTSRNEQFF. CDR3 sequence (DNA): TGTGCCAGCAGTTTAACTAGCCGCAATGAGCAGTTCTTC.

This chain connects TRBV27 to TRBJ1-6; D possibly corresponds to TRBD1 (6 bases). CDR1 is MNHEY and CDR2 is SMNVEV in the germline V gene (reference sequence). The CDR3 has 16 residues. The V end lost 4 bases, the J end lost 7 bases, and 17 bases lay between the germline ends. CDR3: CASSSYGTYSNSPLHF. Written as DNA, the CDR3 is TGTGCCAGCAGTTCCTATGGGACATATAGCAATTCACCCCTCCACTTT.

This clone was seen more than once but under ten times. The chain links TRBV9 to TRBJ1-2, with TRBD1 as a possible D gene (6 bases). Trimming cost V 0 bases and J 3 bases, with 9 bases left between them. The CDR3 is 14 residues long. Germline V CDR1 and CDR2: SGDLS, YYNGEE. For the CDR3, the DNA is TGTGCCAGCAGCGTAGCGGACAGTTACTATGGCTACACCTTC. It codes for CASSVADSYYGYTF.

This chain connects TRBV18 to TRBJ2-7; tentative D call: TRBD1 (6 bases). This CDR3 contains 15 residues. Germline lookup yields CDR1 KGHSH and CDR2 LQKENI. Trimming took 6 bases from V and 3 from J, leaving 18 bases between them. CDR3 protein: CASSPGGDSSYEQYF. The DNA for the CDR3 is TGTGCCAGCTCCCCTGGGGGCGACAGCAGCTACGAGCAGTACTTC.

The rearrangement uses TRBV15 and TRBJ1-3; 7 bases map to TRBD1. Trimming removed 4 bases from V and 0 bases from J; junction bases left unmatched: 3. Germline V gene data show CDR1 as LNHNV and CDR2 as YYDKDF (reference sequence). This CDR3 contains 15 residues. CDR3 in DNA: TGTGCCACCAGCACCGGGACAGTCTCTGGAAACACCATATATTTT. It yields the protein CATSTGTVSGNTIYF.

J is TRBJ1-2 and V is TRBV19, with D possibly TRBD1 on 5 matching bases. The CDR3 runs to 15 residues. V was clipped by 7 bases and J by 0 bases, with 15 bases between them. Germline values: CDR1 LNHDA, CDR2 SQIVND (reference sequence). The CDR3, as DNA: TGTGCCAGTACTCACACGGGGGACTCTAACTATGGCTACACCTTC. Its translation is CASTHTGDSNYGYTF.

This clone has only one observation. This chain uses TRBV14 with TRBJ2-7, with D unresolved. This CDR3 comprises 17 residues. V was trimmed by 4 bases and J by 0 bases, leaving 19 bases between them. The germline CDR1 and CDR2 sequences are SGHDN and FVKESK. CDR3 DNA: TGTGCCAGCAGCCCCAAACCTATGGGCAGGTTCTCCTACGAGCAGTACTTC. Protein sequence: CASSPKPMGRFSYEQYF.

This clone has only one observation. The chain combines TRBV14 with TRBJ1-6; 7 nucleotides match TRBD1. This CDR3 is 19 amino acids long. The V and J ends lost 0 bases and 0 bases, in that order; junction bases with no gene match: 8. The V gene's germline CDR1 is SGHDN and CDR2 FVKESK. CDR3 bases: TGTGCCAGCAGCCAAGAATGGAGGGGGCTGTGCTCCTATAATTCACCCCTCCACTTT. Residues: CASSQEWRGLCSYNSPLHF.

This CDR3 reads CAWSWGLADQETQYF. For the CDR3, the DNA is TGTGCCTGGAGCTGGGGACTAGCGGACCAAGAGACCCAGTACTTC. This chain links TRBV30 with TRBJ2-5; 11 bases are shared with TRBD2. This CDR3 comprises 15 residues. J gave up 0 bases and V 3 bases, and 3 bases lay outside the gene matches. Per the germline V gene, CDR1 is GTSNPN and CDR2 is SVGIG (reference sequence).